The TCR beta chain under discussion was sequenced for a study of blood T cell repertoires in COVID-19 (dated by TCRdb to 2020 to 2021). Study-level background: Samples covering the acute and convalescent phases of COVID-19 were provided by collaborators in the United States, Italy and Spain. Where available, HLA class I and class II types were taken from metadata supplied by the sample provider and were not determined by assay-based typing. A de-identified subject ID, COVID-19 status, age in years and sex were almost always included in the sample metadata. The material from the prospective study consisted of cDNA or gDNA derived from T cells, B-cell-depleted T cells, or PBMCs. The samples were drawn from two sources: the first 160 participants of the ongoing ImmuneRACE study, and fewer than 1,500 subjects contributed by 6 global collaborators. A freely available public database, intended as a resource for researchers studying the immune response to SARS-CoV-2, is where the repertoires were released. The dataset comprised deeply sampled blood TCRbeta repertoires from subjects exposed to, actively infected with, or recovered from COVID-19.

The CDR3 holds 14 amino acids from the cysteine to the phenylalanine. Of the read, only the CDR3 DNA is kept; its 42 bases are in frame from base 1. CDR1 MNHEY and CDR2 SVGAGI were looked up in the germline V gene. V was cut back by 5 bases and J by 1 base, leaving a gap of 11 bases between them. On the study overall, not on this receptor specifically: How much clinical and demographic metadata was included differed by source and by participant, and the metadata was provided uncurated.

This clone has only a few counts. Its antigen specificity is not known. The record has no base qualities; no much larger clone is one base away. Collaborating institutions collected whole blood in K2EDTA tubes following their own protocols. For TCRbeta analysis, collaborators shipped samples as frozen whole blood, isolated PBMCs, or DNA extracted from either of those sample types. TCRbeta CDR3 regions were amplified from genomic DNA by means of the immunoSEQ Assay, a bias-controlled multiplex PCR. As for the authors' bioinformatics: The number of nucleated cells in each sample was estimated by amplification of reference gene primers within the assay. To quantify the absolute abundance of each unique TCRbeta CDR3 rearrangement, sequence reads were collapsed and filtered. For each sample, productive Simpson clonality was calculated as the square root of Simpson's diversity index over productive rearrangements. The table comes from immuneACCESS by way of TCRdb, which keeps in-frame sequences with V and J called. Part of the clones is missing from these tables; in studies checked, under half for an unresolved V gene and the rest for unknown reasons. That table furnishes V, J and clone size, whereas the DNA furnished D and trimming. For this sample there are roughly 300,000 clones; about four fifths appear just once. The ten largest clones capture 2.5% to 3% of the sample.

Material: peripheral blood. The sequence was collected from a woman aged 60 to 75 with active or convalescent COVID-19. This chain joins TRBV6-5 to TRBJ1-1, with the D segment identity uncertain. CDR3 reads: CASSLEAGNTEAFF. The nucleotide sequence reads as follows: TGTGCCAGCAGTCTGGAGGCGGGGAACACTGAAGCTTTCTTT.